This T cell receptor (beta chain) was observed in a study of shared clonotypes between healthy human individuals (TCRdb year 2020). Broadly, across the study: The cohort included a few men and a couple of women between 18 and 49 years of age. For each donor, three plates each were used for CD4 naive and CD4 memory, two plates were used for CD8 naive, and one plate was used for CD8 memory. To estimate repertoire size and how much clonotypes are shared between individuals, the study performed deep sequencing of blood TCR repertoires from 4 to 6 healthy adults. Libraries were prepared and TCR repertoires were sequenced by different laboratories using diverse techniques, in order to increase sequencing depth and limit assay-specific biases. Each donor's leukapheresis produced roughly between roughly 0.85 and 10 billion PBMCs.

The research as a whole found: Sampling was limited to blood, and TCR repertoires in tissue likely differ from TCR repertoires in blood. The genetic and exposure-history diversity represented was limited by the small number of donors. Sharing across a few donors was observed for around 4.8% of naive CD4, under 4% of naive CD8, 2% to 2.5% of memory CD4, and about 0.39% of memory CD8 clonotypes. Compared with non-shared clonotypes, the clonotypes found in all four sorted-subset donors had higher generation probabilities. Pairwise subsampling indicated that sequencing depth was expected to affect the degree of clonotype sharing among donors. Even with the large sequencing depth, rarefaction of the sorted-subset datasets indicated that sequencing was incomplete. Estimated clonotype richness was generally larger for naive than for memory subsets.

Using the deep immunoSEQ assay, TCR CDR3 regions were amplified from genomic DNA by multiplex PCR. For each cell subset, the extracted genomic DNA was distributed evenly across all wells of several immunoSEQ 96-well plates, and each plate served as one replicate. For sorted subsets, around 200 ng genomic DNA, equal to 30,000 to 35,000 T cell genomes, was loaded into each replicate PCR. Purified libraries were measured with a Qubit 3.0 fluorometer, size-checked on a Bioanalyzer 2100, and measured again with the KAPA Library Quantification kit. Each immunoSEQ 96-well plate was sequenced on its own single-read 150-cycle Illumina NextSeq 550 flow cell. Regarding the original processing steps: Because the immunoSEQ output held only junctional sequences and lacked quality scores, the filtering could not match the filtering applied to full-length reads. Sequences were annotated with PyIR, a Python wrapper for IgBLAST v1.9, and V/J genes and CDR3 were assigned using IMGT germline references. Reads were removed for weak V/J assignments (E-value above 1e-6), missing CDR3, stop codons, out-of-frame junctions, or ambiguous translated residues. V3J clonotypes were defined by identical inferred V gene, J gene, and CDR3 amino acid sequence. Percentage overlap between repertoires was calculated by dividing the number of shared unique clonotypes by the size of the smaller repertoire. Repertoire richness was assessed with RTK rarefaction, the Chao1 estimator, and Recon v2.1 estimates of unobserved clonotypes. OLGA was used to compute generation probabilities for all TCRbeta clonotypes that the gDNA method yielded from several donors. Entries here come from immuneACCESS through TCRdb and include only in-frame sequences with V and J called. Some clones fail to appear in such tables; in the studies checked, an unresolved V gene covers under half of the shortfall, and the cause of the remainder is unknown. V and J calls and clone size are those listed in that table; D and trimming were worked out from the DNA. Counted in this sample were roughly 2 million clones; almost 96% of them appeared once. Together, the top ten hold roughly 0.13% of the sample.

At the junction V is shortened by 5 bases and J by 0 bases; bases outside the gene matches: 13. The germline V gene yields SGHVS for CDR1 and FQNEAQ for CDR2. The CDR3 contains 19 residues, cysteine and phenylalanine counted. Only CDR3 DNA remains: 57 bases, in frame from the first base. Points on this clone: Its antigen target is currently unknown. The record has no base qualities; no much larger clone is one base away.

The donors were healthy, HIV-negative adults who had no recently reported acute infections or vaccinations. Only Caucasian adults living in Nashville, Tennessee, USA were represented among the donors. CD4+ T cells were enriched through magnetic negative selection, after which naive cells were positively selected on CD45RA and the remaining negative fraction served as the memory subset. After blood collection by leukapheresis, PBMCs were isolated using Ficoll-Histopaque density gradient centrifugation and then cryopreserved in the vapor phase of liquid nitrogen. Purity and quantity of every magnetically sorted T cell population were checked by analytical flow cytometry. Genomic DNA was isolated from every sorted fraction and measured by UV absorbance on a Nanodrop 2000c.

Sequenced material: naive CD4+ T cells sorted from blood. The label giving this sample's cell subset or site can be read as: CD45RA+ positively selected. The TCR comes from a man between 18 and 35 years old in good health. This chain is built from TRBV7-8 and TRBJ2-7, and 13 junction bases match TRBD2. The nucleotide sequence reads as follows: TGTGCCAGCAGCCTGATCACGGGACTAGCGGGGCTGAGCTCCTACGAGCAGTACTTC. It is translated as CASSLITGLAGLSSYEQYF.